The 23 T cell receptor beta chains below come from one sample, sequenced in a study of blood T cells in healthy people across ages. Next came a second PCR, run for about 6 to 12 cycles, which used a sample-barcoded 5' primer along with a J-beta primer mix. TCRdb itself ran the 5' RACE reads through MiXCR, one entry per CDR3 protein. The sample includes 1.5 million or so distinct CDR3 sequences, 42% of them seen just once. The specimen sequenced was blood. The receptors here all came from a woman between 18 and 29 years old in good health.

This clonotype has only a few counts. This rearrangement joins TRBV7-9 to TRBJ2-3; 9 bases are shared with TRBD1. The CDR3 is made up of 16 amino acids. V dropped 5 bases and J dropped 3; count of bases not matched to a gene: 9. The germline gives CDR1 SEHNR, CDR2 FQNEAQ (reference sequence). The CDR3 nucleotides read TGTGCCAGCAGCCCGCGGGACAGGGCTACGACAGATACGCAGTATTTT. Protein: CASSPRDRATTDTQYF.

This chain's CDR3 is CSASVLAGNEQFF. CDR3 DNA sequence: TGCAGTGCTAGTGTTCTAGCGGGCAATGAGCAGTTCTTC. The chain has TRBV20-1 and TRBJ2-1; 8 positions match TRBD2. This CDR3 region has 13 residues. J gave up 6 bases and V 3 bases, and 4 bases lay outside the gene matches. Germline CDR1 reads DFQATT; CDR2 reads SNEGSKA (reference sequence).

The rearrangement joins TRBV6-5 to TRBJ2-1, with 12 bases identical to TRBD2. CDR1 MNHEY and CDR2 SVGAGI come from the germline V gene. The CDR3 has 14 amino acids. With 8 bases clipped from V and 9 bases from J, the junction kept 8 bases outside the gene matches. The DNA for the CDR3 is TGTGCCAGCGAAGGACTAGCGGGGAGTGGTGAGCAGTTCTTC. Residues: CASEGLAGSGEQFF.

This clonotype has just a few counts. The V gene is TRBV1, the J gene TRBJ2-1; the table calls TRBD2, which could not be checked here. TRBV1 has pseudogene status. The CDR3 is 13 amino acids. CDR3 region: CTSSQGTECGQFF. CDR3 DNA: TGCACCAGCAGCCAGGGGACTGAGTGTGGTCAGTTCTTC.

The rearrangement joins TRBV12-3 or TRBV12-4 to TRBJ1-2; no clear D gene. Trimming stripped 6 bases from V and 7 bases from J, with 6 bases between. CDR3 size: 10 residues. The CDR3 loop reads CASRGSGYTF. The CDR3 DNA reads TGTGCCAGCAGGGGGAGTGGCTACACCTTC.

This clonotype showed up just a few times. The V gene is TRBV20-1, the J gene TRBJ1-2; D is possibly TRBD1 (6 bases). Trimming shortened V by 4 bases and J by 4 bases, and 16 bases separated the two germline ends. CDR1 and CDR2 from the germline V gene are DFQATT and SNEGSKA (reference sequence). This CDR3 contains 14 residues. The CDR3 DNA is TGCAGTGCTATTGACAGGCGCTCCCTCTATGGCTACACCTTC. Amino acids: CSAIDRRSLYGYTF.

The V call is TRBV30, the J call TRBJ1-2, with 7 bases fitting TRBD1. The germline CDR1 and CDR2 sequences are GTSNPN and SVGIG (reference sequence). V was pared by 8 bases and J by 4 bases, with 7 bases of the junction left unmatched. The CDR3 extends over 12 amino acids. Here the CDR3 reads CARDREGYGYTF. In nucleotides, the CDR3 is TGTGCCCGAGACAGGGAAGGCTATGGCTACACCTTC.

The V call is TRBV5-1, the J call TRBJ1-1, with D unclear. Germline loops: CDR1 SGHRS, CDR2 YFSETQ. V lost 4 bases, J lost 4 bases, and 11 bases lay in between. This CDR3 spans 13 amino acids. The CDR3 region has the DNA TGCGCCAGCAGCAACACACACATCACTGAAGCTTTCTTT. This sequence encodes CASSNTHITEAFF.

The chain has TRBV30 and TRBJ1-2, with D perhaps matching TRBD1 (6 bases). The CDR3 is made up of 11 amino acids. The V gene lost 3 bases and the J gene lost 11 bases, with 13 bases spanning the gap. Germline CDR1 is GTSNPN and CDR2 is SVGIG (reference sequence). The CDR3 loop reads CAWSPPGTYTF. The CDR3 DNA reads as TGTGCCTGGAGCCCTCCGGGGACATACACCTTC.

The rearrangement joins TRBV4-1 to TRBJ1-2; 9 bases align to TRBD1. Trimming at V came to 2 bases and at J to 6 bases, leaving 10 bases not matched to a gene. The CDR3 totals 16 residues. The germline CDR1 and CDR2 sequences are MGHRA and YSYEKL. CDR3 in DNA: TGCGCCAGCAGCCAACCTCGGACAGGGGCATATAATGGCTACACCTTC. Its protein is CASSQPRTGAYNGYTF.

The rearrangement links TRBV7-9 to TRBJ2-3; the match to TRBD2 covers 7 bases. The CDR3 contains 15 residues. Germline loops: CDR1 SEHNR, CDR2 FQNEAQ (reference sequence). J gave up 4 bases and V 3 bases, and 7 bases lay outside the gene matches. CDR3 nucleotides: TGTGCCAGCAGCTTGGGCGGGAGTCACTCAGATACGCAGTATTTT. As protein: CASSLGGSHSDTQYF.

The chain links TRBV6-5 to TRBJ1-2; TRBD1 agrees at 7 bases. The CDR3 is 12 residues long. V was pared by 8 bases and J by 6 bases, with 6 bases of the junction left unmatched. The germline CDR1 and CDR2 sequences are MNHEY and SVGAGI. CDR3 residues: CASADRVDGYTF. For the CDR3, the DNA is TGTGCCAGCGCCGACAGGGTGGATGGCTACACCTTC.

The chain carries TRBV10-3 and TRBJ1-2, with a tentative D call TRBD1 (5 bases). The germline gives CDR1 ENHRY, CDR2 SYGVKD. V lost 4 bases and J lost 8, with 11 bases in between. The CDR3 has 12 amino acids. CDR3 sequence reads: CAISGARGGYTF. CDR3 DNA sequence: TGTGCCATCAGTGGGGCCCGGGGCGGCTACACCTTC.

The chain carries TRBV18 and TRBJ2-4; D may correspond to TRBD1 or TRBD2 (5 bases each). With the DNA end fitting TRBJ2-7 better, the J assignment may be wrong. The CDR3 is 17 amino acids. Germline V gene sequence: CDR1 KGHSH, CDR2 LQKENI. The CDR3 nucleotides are TGTGCCAGCTCACCAGGGCTGGTGGGGCAGGGACCCTACGAGCAGTACTTC. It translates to CASSPGLVGQGPYEQYF.

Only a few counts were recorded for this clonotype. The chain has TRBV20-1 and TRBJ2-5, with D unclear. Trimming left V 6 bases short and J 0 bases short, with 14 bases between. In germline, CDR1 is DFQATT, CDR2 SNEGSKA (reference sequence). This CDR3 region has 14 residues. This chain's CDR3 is CSAPPRHYQETQYF. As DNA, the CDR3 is TGCAGTGCCCCGCCAAGGCACTACCAAGAGACCCAGTACTTC.

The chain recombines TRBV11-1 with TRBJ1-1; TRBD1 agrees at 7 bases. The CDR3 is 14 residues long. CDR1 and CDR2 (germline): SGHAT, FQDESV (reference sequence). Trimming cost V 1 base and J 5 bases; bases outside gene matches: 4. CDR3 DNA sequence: TGTGCCAGCAGCTTAGGGGACAGACGGACTGAAGCTTTCTTT. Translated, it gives CASSLGDRRTEAFF.

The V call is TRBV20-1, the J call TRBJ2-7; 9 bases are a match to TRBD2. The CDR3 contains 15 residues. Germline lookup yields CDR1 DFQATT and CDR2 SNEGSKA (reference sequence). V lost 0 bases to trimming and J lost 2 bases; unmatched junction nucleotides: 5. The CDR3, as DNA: TGCAGTGCTAGAGATCGGACTAGCGTGACCTACGAGCAGTACTTC. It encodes CSARDRTSVTYEQYF.

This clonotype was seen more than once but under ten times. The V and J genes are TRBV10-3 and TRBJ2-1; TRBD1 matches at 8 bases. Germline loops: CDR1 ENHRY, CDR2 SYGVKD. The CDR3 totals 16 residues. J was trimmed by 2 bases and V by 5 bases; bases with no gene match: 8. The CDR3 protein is CAISSNPGQAYNEQFF. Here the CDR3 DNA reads TGTGCCATCAGTTCAAATCCGGGACAGGCCTACAATGAGCAGTTCTTC.

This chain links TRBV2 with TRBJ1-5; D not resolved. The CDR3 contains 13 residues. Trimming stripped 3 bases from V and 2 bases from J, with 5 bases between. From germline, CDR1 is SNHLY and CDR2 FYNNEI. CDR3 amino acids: CASSDQGNQPQHF. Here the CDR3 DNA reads TGTGCCAGCAGTGACCAGGGCAATCAGCCCCAGCATTTT.

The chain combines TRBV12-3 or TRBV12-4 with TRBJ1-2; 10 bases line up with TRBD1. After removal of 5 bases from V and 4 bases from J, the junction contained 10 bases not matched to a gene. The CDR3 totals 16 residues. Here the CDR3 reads CASSMSTGQGSYGYTF. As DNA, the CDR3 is TGTGCCAGCAGTATGAGCACGGGACAGGGGAGCTATGGCTACACCTTC.

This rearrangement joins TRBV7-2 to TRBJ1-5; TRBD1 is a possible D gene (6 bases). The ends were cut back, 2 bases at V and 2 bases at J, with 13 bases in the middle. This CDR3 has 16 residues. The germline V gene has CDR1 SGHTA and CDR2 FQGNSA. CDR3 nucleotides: TGTGCCAGCAGCTTAAGGGGGGGCGCAGGCAATCAGCCCCAGCATTTT. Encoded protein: CASSLRGGAGNQPQHF.

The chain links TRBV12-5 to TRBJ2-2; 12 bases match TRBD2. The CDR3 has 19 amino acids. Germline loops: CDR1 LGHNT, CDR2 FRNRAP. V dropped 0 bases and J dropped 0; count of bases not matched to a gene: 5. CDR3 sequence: CASGLVLAGGNSNTGELFF. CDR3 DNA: TGTGCTAGTGGTTTGGTACTAGCGGGAGGTAATTCGAACACCGGGGAGCTGTTTTTT.

CDR3 amino acids: CASSASGGAPLAKNIQYF. Written as DNA, the CDR3 is TGTGCCAGCAGCGCTAGCGGGGGAGCGCCTTTAGCCAAAAACATTCAGTACTTC. The chain uses TRBV9 and TRBJ2-7, with TRBD2 matching 10 bases. Near its end, the DNA agrees better with TRBJ2-4, so the J call may be wrong. Per germline, CDR1 SGDLS and CDR2 YYNGEE. This CDR3 has 18 amino acids.